The 7 T cell receptor beta chains presented below share a single source sample, sequenced in a study of shared clonotypes between healthy human individuals. Data came from immunoSEQ multiplex PCR; TCRdb stores just in-frame clones and leaves some out. The top ten hold around 0.35% of the sample, which has about 2.3 million clones, 85% to 95% seen once. Material for sequencing was naive CD4+ T cells from PBMCs. Sample subset: CD45RA+ positively selected. The receptor source for this set is a man between 18 and 29 years old in good health. Some clones in this sample may be carry-over from other donors' samples.

The rearrangement links TRBV5-1 to TRBJ2-2; D uncertain. Between the trimmed V and J ends, which lost 2 bases and 2 bases, there was a span of 7 bases. The CDR3 spans 14 residues. Germline V gene data show CDR1 as SGHRS and CDR2 as YFSETQ. The DNA of the CDR3 is TGCGCCAGCAGCTTAGCTAAAAACACCGGGGAGCTGTTTTTT. Translating it yields CASSLAKNTGELFF.

Turning to this clone: Distinct nucleotide sequences in the sample also encode this CDR3. V is TRBV7-2 and J is TRBJ1-3; D gene unclear. Germline V gene sequence: CDR1 SGHTA, CDR2 FQGNSA. The length of the CDR3 is 13 residues. V lost 1 base and J 3 bases, leaving 4 bases between the germline ends. CDR3 amino acids: CASSLGGGNTIYF. In DNA, the CDR3 is TGTGCCAGCAGCTTAGGTGGTGGAAACACCATATATTTT.

The V gene is TRBV5-6, the J gene TRBJ2-3, with 10 bases lining up with TRBD2. The V and J ends lost 4 bases and 2 bases, in that order; junction bases with no gene match: 7. The germline V gene encodes CDR1 SGHDT and CDR2 YYEEEE. The CDR3 is 16 amino acids. The CDR3 is CASSLLAGVVTDTQYF. The CDR3 DNA sequence: TGTGCCAGCAGCCTGCTAGCGGGAGTAGTCACAGATACGCAGTATTTT.

V is TRBV7-3 and J is TRBJ2-1; 7 positions agree with TRBD2. Per the germline V gene, CDR1 is SGHTA and CDR2 is FQGTGA. J was trimmed by 6 bases and V by 5 bases; bases with no gene match: 10. This CDR3 spans 15 amino acids. The CDR3 sequence is CASSPLAAPINEQFF. The CDR3 bases are TGTGCCAGCAGCCCTCTAGCGGCCCCGATCAATGAGCAGTTCTTC.

Notes on this clone: Without the conserved terminal phenylalanine or tryptophan, this CDR3 likely stems from a read error. Because the CDR3's place on the DNA is in doubt, the DNA is left out and the CDR3 is given as listed by TCRdb. The V call is TRBV6-1, the J call TRBJ2-4; no DNA check was done on the table's D call, TRBD1. The CDR3 totals 15 residues, both ends included. CDR1 is MNHNS, CDR2 SASEGT, per germline. The CDR3 loop reads CASRGTGIVSIPQWS.

Turning to this clone: One end of the junction does not line up with germline, which may come from a read error. The chain recombines TRBV18 with TRBJ2-1; no firm D call. CDR3 size: 14 residues. Germline lookup yields CDR1 KGHSH and CDR2 LQKENI. CDR3 nucleotides: TGTGCCAGCTCACCAAATATCGGGTACACTGAGCAGTTCTTC. Protein: CASSPNIGYTEQFF.

The chain carries TRBV7-9 and TRBJ2-7; tentative D call: TRBD2 (6 bases). V lost 5 bases to trimming and J lost 6 bases, with 17 bases between them. The germline CDR1 and CDR2 sequences are SEHNR and FQNEAQ (reference sequence). The CDR3 consists of 14 residues. DNA of the CDR3: TGTGCCAGCAGCCCGGGACTGGGACTGGGCGAGCAGTACTTC. It is translated as CASSPGLGLGEQYF.